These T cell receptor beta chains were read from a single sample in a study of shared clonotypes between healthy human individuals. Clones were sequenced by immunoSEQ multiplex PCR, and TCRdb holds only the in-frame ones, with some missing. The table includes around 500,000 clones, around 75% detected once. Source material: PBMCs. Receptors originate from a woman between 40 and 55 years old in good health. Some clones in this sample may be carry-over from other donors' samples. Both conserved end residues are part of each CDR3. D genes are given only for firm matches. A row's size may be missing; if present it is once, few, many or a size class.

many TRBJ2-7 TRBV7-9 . CASSPWAEVEQYF TGTGCCAGCAGCCCCTGGGCGGAGGTCGAGCAGTACTTC
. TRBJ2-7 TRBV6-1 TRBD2 CASSEQGSSGRALTIIYEQYF TGTGCCAGCAGTGAACAAGGCTCCAGCGGGAGGGCCTTAACAATAATTTACGAGCAGTACTTC
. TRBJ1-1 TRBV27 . CASSSPSTDDTEAFF TGTGCCAGCAGTTCCCCCTCAACAGATGACACTGAAGCTTTCTTT
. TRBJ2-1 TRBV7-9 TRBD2 CASSDFLAGGVNNEQFF TGTGCCAGCAGCGACTTCCTAGCGGGAGGGGTAAACAATGAGCAGTTCTTC
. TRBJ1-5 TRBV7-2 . CASSFGNNQPQHF TGTGCCAGCAGCTTCGGCAACAATCAGCCCCAGCATTTT
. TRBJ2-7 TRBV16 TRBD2 CASSPGTSGTNEQYF TGTGCCAGCAGCCCTGGGACTAGCGGGACCAACGAGCAGTACTTC
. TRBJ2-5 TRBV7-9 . CASSLVETQYF TGTGCCAGCAGCTTAGTTGAGACCCAGTACTTC
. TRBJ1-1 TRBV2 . CASSEASSGGTEAFF TGTGCCAGCAGTGAAGCGTCCAGCGGAGGGACTGAAGCTTTCTTT
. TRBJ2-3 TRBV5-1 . CASSLSRPQFTDTQYF TGCGCCAGCAGCTTGTCACGTCCCCAATTCACAGATACGCAGTATTTT
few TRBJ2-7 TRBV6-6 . CASTEYGDGSYEQYF TGTGCCAGCACCGAATACGGGGACGGCTCCTACGAGCAGTACTTC
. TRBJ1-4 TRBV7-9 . CASSLQGTTNEKLFF TGTGCCAGCAGCTTGCAGGGCACAACTAATGAAAAACTGTTTTTT
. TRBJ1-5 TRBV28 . CASSLGASQPQHF TGTGCCAGCAGCTTGGGTGCCAGCCAGCCCCAGCATTTT
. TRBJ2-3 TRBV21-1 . CASSKVIFGKDTQYF TGTGCCAGCAGCAAAGTCATCTTTGGGAAAGATACGCAGTATTTT
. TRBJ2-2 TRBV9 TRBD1 CASSAGTGPNTGELFF TGTGCCAGCAGCGCTGGGACAGGACCGAACACCGGGGAGCTGTTTTTT
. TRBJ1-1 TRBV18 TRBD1 CASSPGTAFPLNTEAFF TGTGCCAGCTCACCCGGGACAGCCTTCCCACTGAACACTGAAGCTTTCTTT
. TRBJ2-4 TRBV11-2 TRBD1 CASSLAWGQEGIQYF TGTGCCAGCAGCTTAGCATGGGGACAGGAGGGCATTCAGTACTTC
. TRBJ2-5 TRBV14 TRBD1 CASSQYLGQGGETQYF TGTGCCAGCAGCCAATACTTGGGACAGGGAGGAGAGACCCAGTACTTC
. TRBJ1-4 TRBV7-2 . CASSLVVRVGEKLFF TGTGCCAGCAGCTTAGTGGTCAGGGTCGGGGAAAAACTGTTTTTT
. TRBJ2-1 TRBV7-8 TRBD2 CASSLLAGGSLLGEQFF TGTGCCAGCAGCTTACTAGCGGGAGGTTCGCTTTTAGGAGAGCAGTTCTTC
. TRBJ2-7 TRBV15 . CATSFGGRGYEQYF TGTGCCACCAGCTTCGGGGGTCGGGGTTACGAGCAGTACTTC
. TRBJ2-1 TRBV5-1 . CASSLVSHNEQFF TGCGCCAGCAGCTTAGTTAGTCACAATGAGCAGTTCTTC
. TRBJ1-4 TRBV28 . CASSLGGAATNEKLFF TGTGCCAGCAGTTTGGGGGGGGCGGCAACTAATGAAAAACTGTTTTTT
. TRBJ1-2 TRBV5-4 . CASSFLTENYGYTF TGTGCCAGCAGCTTCCTGACGGAAAACTATGGCTACACCTTC
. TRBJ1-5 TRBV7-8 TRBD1 CASSRTGTDNQPQHF TGTGCCAGCAGCAGGACCGGGACAGACAATCAGCCCCAGCATTTT
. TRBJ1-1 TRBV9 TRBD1 CASSTRPGQAPEAFF TGTGCCAGCAGCACCCGCCCTGGACAGGCCCCAGAAGCTTTCTTT
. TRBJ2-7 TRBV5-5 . CASSVGPGNPYEQYF TGTGCCAGCAGCGTGGGGCCAGGGAATCCCTACGAGCAGTACTTC
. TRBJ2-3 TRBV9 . CASAFGTDTQYF TGTGCCAGCGCCTTCGGAACAGATACGCAGTATTTT
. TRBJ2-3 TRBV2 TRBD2 CASSVLAGNTDTQYF TGTGCCAGCAGTGTGCTAGCGGGAAACACAGATACGCAGTATTTT
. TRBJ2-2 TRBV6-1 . CASTWGVGTGELFF TGTGCCAGCACATGGGGAGTCGGCACCGGGGAGCTGTTTTTT
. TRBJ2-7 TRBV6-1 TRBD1 CASSGARDRGSVEQYF TGTGCCAGCAGTGGAGCCCGGGACAGGGGTTCGGTTGAGCAGTACTTC
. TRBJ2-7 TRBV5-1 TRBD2 CASSLFGSGSSYEQYF TGCGCCAGCAGCTTGTTCGGTAGCGGGAGCTCCTACGAGCAGTACTTC
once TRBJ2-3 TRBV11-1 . CASSRRARSTDTQYF TGTGCCAGCAGCCGGCGGGCGCGAAGCACAGATACGCAGTATTTT
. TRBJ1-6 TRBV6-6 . CASSYSGPLHF TGTGCCAGCAGTTACTCGGGACCCCTCCACTTT
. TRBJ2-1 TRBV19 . CASSADRGGGEQFF TGTGCCAGTAGTGCCGATCGTGGAGGTGGTGAGCAGTTCTTC
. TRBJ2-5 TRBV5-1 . CASSRTGNQETQYF TGCGCCAGCAGTAGGACGGGGAACCAAGAGACCCAGTACTTC
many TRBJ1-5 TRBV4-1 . CASSQATGSGNQPQHF TGCGCCAGCAGCCAAGCCACAGGGAGTGGCAATCAGCCCCAGCATTTT
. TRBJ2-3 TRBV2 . CASTGRVDADTQYF TGTGCCAGCACGGGAAGGGTAGATGCAGATACGCAGTATTTT
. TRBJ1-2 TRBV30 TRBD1 CAWKPRDRGLVYGYTF TGTGCCTGGAAGCCTAGGGACAGGGGGCTCGTCTATGGCTACACCTTC
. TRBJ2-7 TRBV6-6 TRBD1 CASSPGVGGNWEQYF TGTGCCAGCAGTCCAGGGGTAGGGGGCAATTGGGAGCAGTACTTC
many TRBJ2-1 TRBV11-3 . CASSLRPGSYNEQFF TGTGCCAGCAGCTTACGACCGGGGAGCTACAATGAGCAGTTCTTC
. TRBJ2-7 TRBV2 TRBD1 CAIQPGQGAYEQYF TGTGCCATACAACCGGGACAGGGGGCGTACGAGCAGTACTTC
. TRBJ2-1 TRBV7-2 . CASSLNKVGEQFF TGTGCCAGCAGCCTCAACAAGGTCGGTGAGCAGTTCTTC
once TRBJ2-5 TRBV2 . CASAPLVEETQYF TGTGCCAGCGCCCCCTTGGTCGAAGAGACCCAGTACTTC
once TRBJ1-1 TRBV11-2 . CASSSLRRGKKINTEAFF TGTGCCAGCAGCTCGCTGAGAAGGGGGAAGAAGATTAACACTGAAGCTTTCTTT
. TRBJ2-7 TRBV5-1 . CASSLSQGNYEQYF TGCGCCAGCAGCCTCTCGCAGGGGAACTACGAGCAGTACTTC
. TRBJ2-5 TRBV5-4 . CASSSQGGGETQYF TGTGCCAGCAGCTCCCAAGGGGGGGGAGAGACCCAGTACTTC
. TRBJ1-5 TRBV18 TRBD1 CASSRETGGNQPQHF TGTGCCAGCTCTCGGGAGACAGGGGGCAATCAGCCCCAGCATTTT
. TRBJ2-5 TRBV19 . CASSTARQETQYF TGTGCCAGTAGTACGGCCCGCCAAGAGACCCAGTACTTC
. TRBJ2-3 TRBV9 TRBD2 CASSVTSVGPDTQYF TGTGCCAGCAGCGTCACTAGCGTCGGGCCAGATACGCAGTATTTT
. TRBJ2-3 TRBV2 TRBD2 CASSEGLAGSTDTQYF TGTGCCAGCAGTGAGGGTCTAGCGGGTTCCACAGATACGCAGTATTTT
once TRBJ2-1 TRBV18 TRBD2 CASSPESGSGFYNEQFF TGTGCCAGCTCACCAGAGAGCGGGAGCGGGTTTTACAATGAGCAGTTCTTC
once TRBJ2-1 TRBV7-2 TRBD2 CASSLWTSGINEQFF TGTGCCAGCAGCTTATGGACTAGCGGGATAAATGAGCAGTTCTTC
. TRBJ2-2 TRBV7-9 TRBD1 CASSSGQGGTGELFF TGTGCCAGCAGCTCCGGACAGGGAGGCACCGGGGAGCTGTTTTTT
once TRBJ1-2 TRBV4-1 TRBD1 CASSQADRVGGYTF TGCGCCAGCAGCCAAGCAGACAGGGTGGGTGGCTACACCTTC
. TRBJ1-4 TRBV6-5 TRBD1 CASGMTGDNEKLFF TGTGCCAGCGGGATGACAGGGGATAATGAAAAACTGTTTTTT
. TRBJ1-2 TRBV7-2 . CASSLPPWAMYSLWGYTF TGTGCCAGCAGCTTACCCCCCTGGGCCATGTACAGTTTGTGGGGCTACACCTTC